This T cell receptor (beta chain) comes out of a study of blood T cell repertoires in COVID-19. Study-level background: Donors in the United States, Italy and Spain gave samples during acute or convalescent COVID-19. PBMCs, B-cell-depleted T cells, or T cells provided the cDNA or gDNA that made up the material.

In the authors' workflow: The assay estimated nucleated cells by amplifying reference gene primers. Produced via immunoSEQ multiplex PCR; TCRdb's table is partial and in-frame only. V, J and clone size reflect that table, while D and trimming were determined from the DNA. The top ten hold 2.4% of the sample, which has tens of thousands of clones, 88% seen once. Germline V gives CDR1 SQVTM, CDR2 ANQGSEA. The trim removed 7 bases at V and 6 bases at J, leaving 11 bases unmatched. The CDR3 runs 14 residues. The sequenced sample was peripheral blood. V usage is TRBV29-1 and J usage is TRBJ2-7; TRBD1 matches at 11 bases. The receptor's source is a human donor in a cohort sampled during active COVID-19. DNA of the CDR3: TGCAGCGCTGGACAATCCGGGACAGGGGGCGAGCAGTACTTC. Protein: CSAGQSGTGGEQYF.